A selection of T cell receptor beta chains follows, all from one sample in a study of shared clonotypes between healthy human individuals. Repertoires were generated with immunoSEQ multiplex PCR, while TCRdb's copy carries only in-frame clones and drops some. Of some 1.5 million clones in the sample, 95% to 99% were seen once. Source material: naive CD4+ T cells sorted from blood. The receptors come from a man under 40 in good health. The CDR3 runs from the conserved cysteine through the conserved F or W. Each record gives: D gene, J gene, clone size, V gene, CDR3 protein, CDR3 DNA. The D gene is left open where the match is weak. The size of a clone is reported for some rows only, either as once, few or many, or as a class for expanded clones.

>-|TRBJ1-1|-|TRBV7-9
CASSLTVNTEAFF
TGTGCCAGCAGCTTGACGGTGAACACTGAAGCTTTCTTT
>-|TRBJ2-7|-|TRBV28
CASSFTREQYF
TGTGCCAGCAGTTTCACCAGAGAGCAGTACTTC
>-|TRBJ2-6|once|TRBV29-1
CSVDASGANVLTF
TGCAGCGTGGACGCGTCTGGGGCCAACGTCCTGACTTTC
>-|TRBJ2-4|once|TRBV4-1
CASSQPTGPIAKNIQYF
TGCGCCAGCAGCCAACCAACAGGACCCATAGCCAAAAACATTCAGTACTTC
>TRBD1|TRBJ1-5|-|TRBV7-9
CASSKDRGPGQPQHF
TGTGCCAGCAGCAAAGACAGGGGGCCGGGTCAGCCCCAGCATTTT
>-|TRBJ2-3|-|TRBV15
CATSGLGRGGDTQYF
TGTGCCACCAGCGGACTGGGACGTGGGGGTGATACGCAGTATTTT
>-|TRBJ1-4|-|TRBV7-9
CASSSPGRRGVLFF
TGTGCCAGCAGCTCCCCGGGCCGCCGTGGGGTACTGTTTTTT
>-|TRBJ1-5|-|TRBV29-1
CSVGQGEDQPQHF
TGCAGCGTTGGTCAGGGAGAGGATCAGCCCCAGCATTTT
>TRBD2|TRBJ2-3|-|TRBV2
CASSWGLAGGTDTQYF
TGTGCCAGCAGCTGGGGACTAGCGGGAGGCACAGATACGCAGTATTTT
>-|TRBJ2-1|-|TRBV14
CASNPMVGSYGDNEQFF
TGTGCCAGCAACCCTATGGTGGGTTCCTACGGAGACAATGAGCAGTTCTTC
>TRBD2|TRBJ2-7|-|TRBV27
CASSLFGTSGRMSYEQYF
TGTGCCAGCAGTTTATTTGGGACTAGCGGGAGGATGTCCTACGAGCAGTACTTC
>TRBD1|TRBJ2-7|-|TRBV18
CASSPQGHLTGGFEQYF
TGTGCCAGCTCACCACAGGGGCATTTGACAGGGGGCTTCGAGCAGTACTTC
>-|TRBJ2-7|-|TRBV29-1
CSVQGSYEQYF
TGCAGCGTTCAGGGATCCTACGAGCAGTACTTC
>TRBD2|TRBJ2-2|once|TRBV7-3
CASSPSGGSNTGELFF
TGTGCCAGCAGCCCTTCGGGAGGCTCTAACACCGGGGAGCTGTTTTTT
>-|TRBJ2-3|-|TRBV18
CASSPRETDTQYF
TGTGCCAGCTCACCAAGGGAGACAGATACGCAGTATTTT
>-|TRBJ2-1|-|TRBV6-1
CASGEHGGEQFF
TGTGCCAGCGGAGAACACGGAGGGGAGCAGTTCTTC
>TRBD1|TRBJ2-1|-|TRBV15
CATSGKQGALSYNEQFF
TGTGCCACCAGCGGAAAACAGGGGGCCTTGTCCTACAATGAGCAGTTCTTC
>TRBD2|TRBJ2-7|-|TRBV5-1
CASSSTSGKEAYEQYF
TGCGCCAGCAGCTCGACTAGCGGGAAGGAAGCCTACGAGCAGTACTTC
>TRBD1|TRBJ2-7|-|TRBV15
CATSRDRGPYEQYF
TGTGCCACCAGCAGAGACAGGGGGCCCTACGAGCAGTACTTC
>TRBD1|TRBJ2-3|-|TRBV29-1
CSVGTLDRSTDTQYF
TGCAGCGTGGGGACCCTGGACAGGTCCACAGATACGCAGTATTTT
>TRBD1|TRBJ2-3|-|TRBV10-1
CASSPFDRGLTDTQYF
TGCGCCAGCAGTCCCTTTGACAGGGGTCTCACAGATACGCAGTATTTT
>-|TRBJ1-5|-|TRBV7-9
CASSLSIYQPQHF
TGTGCCAGCAGCTTAAGTATCTATCAGCCCCAGCATTTT
>TRBD2|TRBJ2-7|-|TRBV7-9
CASSLAGTSGRHEQYF
TGTGCCAGCAGCTTAGCCGGGACTAGCGGGAGGCACGAGCAGTACTTC
>TRBD1|TRBJ1-2|-|TRBV7-2
CASSLGQGVYGYTF
TGTGCCAGCAGCCTGGGACAGGGGGTCTATGGCTACACCTTC
>-|TRBJ1-1|once|TRBV2
CASSVEQHTEAFF
TGTGCCAGCAGTGTAGAACAACACACTGAAGCTTTCTTT
>-|TRBJ2-5|-|TRBV7-9
CASSLVRSDGTQYF
TGTGCCAGCAGCTTAGTTCGGTCGGATGGGACCCAGTACTTC
>-|TRBJ1-2|-|TRBV4-3
CASSQQYRVPGYGYTF
TGCGCCAGCAGCCAACAGTACAGGGTACCTGGGTATGGCTACACCTTC
>TRBD2|TRBJ2-7|-|TRBV10-3
CAIASGSPHSYEQYF
TGTGCCATCGCTAGCGGGAGTCCCCACTCCTACGAGCAGTACTTC
>-|TRBJ2-7|-|TRBV11-2
CASSAVQGRVNEQYF
TGTGCCAGCAGCGCCGTACAGGGTCGTGTGAACGAGCAGTACTTC
>TRBD1|TRBJ2-7|-|TRBV19
CASSTYRQGAQEQYF
TGTGCCAGTAGTACCTATCGACAGGGGGCTCAAGAGCAGTACTTC
>-|TRBJ2-7|once|TRBV14
CASSAGISYEQYF
TGTGCCAGCAGCGCAGGGATCTCCTACGAGCAGTACTTC
>-|TRBJ2-7|-|TRBV5-1
CASSLWEVQAGYEQYF
TGCGCCAGCAGCTTGTGGGAGGTGCAGGCTGGCTACGAGCAGTACTTC
>TRBD1|TRBJ1-4|-|TRBV2
CASSAGTGYEKLFF
TGTGCCAGCAGCGCCGGGACAGGGTATGAAAAACTGTTTTTT
>-|TRBJ1-2|-|TRBV7-2
CASSFSYGYTF
TGTGCCAGCAGCTTTAGCTATGGCTACACCTTC
>-|TRBJ2-2|-|TRBV5-1
CASSSRTQAGELFF
TGCGCCAGCAGCTCGCGGACGCAAGCCGGGGAGCTGTTTTTT
>-|TRBJ1-1|-|TRBV6-6
CASRGGRPNTEAFF
TGTGCCAGCAGGGGAGGCAGGCCGAACACTGAAGCTTTCTTT
>-|TRBJ2-1|-|TRBV2
CASSLNPFNEQFF
TGTGCCAGCAGCCTAAACCCCTTTAATGAGCAGTTCTTC
>-|TRBJ1-1|-|TRBV7-9
CASSFVLKKGTPNTEAFF
TGTGCCAGCAGCTTCGTCCTCAAAAAAGGGACACCAAACACTGAAGCTTTCTTT
>TRBD2|TRBJ2-1|-|TRBV27
CASKGMGGLIAGAGYEQFF
TGTGCCAGCAAAGGAATGGGGGGGTTAATAGCGGGAGCAGGCTATGAGCAGTTCTTC
>-|TRBJ2-3|-|TRBV6-1
CASRNREIDTQYF
TGTGCCAGCAGGAACAGGGAAATAGATACGCAGTATTTT
>-|TRBJ1-1|once|TRBV25-1
CASSEYIGGWLEAFF
TGTGCCAGCAGTGAATATATTGGGGGCTGGTTGGAAGCTTTCTTT
>-|TRBJ2-2|-|TRBV11-3
CASSPQGSGFANTGELFF
TGTGCCAGCAGCCCGCAGGGGAGCGGGTTCGCGAACACCGGGGAGCTGTTTTTT
>-|TRBJ2-3|-|TRBV4-3
CASSQGVTDTQYF
TGCGCCAGCAGCCAAGGGGTTACAGATACGCAGTATTTT
>TRBD1|TRBJ1-4|-|TRBV5-1
CASSLGTGFATNEKLFF
TGCGCCAGCAGCTTGGGGACAGGATTTGCAACTAATGAAAAACTGTTTTTT
>-|TRBJ2-1|-|TRBV4-2
CASSTHNEQFF
TGTGCCAGCAGCACCCACAATGAGCAGTTCTTC